The sequence of this TCR beta chain was determined in a study of response to subunit inactivated influenza vaccine. TCRdb analysed the RT-PCR reads with MiXCR anew, one entry per CDR3 protein. This sample has roughly 500,000 distinct CDR3 sequences; roughly 23% occur once, and the top ten carry under 3.5%. These records were also assigned to another study, of T cells expressing NK-cell markers. Per that study: Beta-chain TCR cDNA was generated via 5'RACE template switching with UMIs. Researchers got TCR beta repertoires out of sorted CD3+CD56+NKG2C+, CD3+CD56+NKG2C- and CD3+CD56-NKG2C+ T cells. Among eight sequenced donors, seven carried HCMV seropositivity while one was seronegative. Six donors had dominant NKG2C+ clonotypes that comprised about 1.0-7.0% of their CD8+ T cells. In a few donors, dominant clonotypes made up roughly 28.3-65% of CD3+CD56-NKG2C+ cells.

This TCR was sampled from a man aged 45-65 years who received an inactivated influenza vaccine. Specimen: CD4+ T cells sorted from PBMCs, collected 12 days after vaccination.

The CDR3 DNA is TGTGCCTGGAAAGGGGGGGTTAGCACAGATACGCAGTATTTT. This encodes CAWKGGVSTDTQYF. The J gene is TRBJ2-3, the V gene TRBV30; perhaps TRBD2 as D (7 bases). V lost 4 bases, J lost 0 bases, and 11 bases lay in between. Per the germline V gene, CDR1 is GTSNPN and CDR2 is SVGIG (reference sequence). There are 14 residues in the CDR3. The full variable domain, in which reference TRBV30 and TRBJ2-3 provide the parts outside the CDR3, is SQTIHQWPATLVQPVGSPLSLECTVEGTSNPNLYWYRQAAGRGLQLLFYSVGIGQISSEVPQNLSASRPQDRQFILSSKKLLLSDSGFYLCAWKGGVSTDTQYFGPGTRLTVL.